The source of this T cell receptor (beta chain) is a study of beta chain features in type 1 diabetes. Study outcomes and limitations: When cDNA is sequenced, cells with high TCR expression could be over-represented.

Only a few counts were recorded for this clone. Its target is not known. Expressed TCRB transcripts were sequenced because the isolated RNA had all been reverse transcribed beforehand. Repertoires were generated with immunoSEQ multiplex PCR, while TCRdb's copy carries only in-frame clones and drops some. The sample holds 300,000 or so clones, approximately 8.2% seen once. Populations obtained by sorting all exceeded 98% purity. The sequenced material came from central memory CD4+ T cells from blood. The sequence derives from a woman between 18 and 29 years old in good health.

DNA for the CDR3: TGTGCCAGCAGCAGGAGGACGACAGGGGCCTATGGCTACACCTTC. It is translated as CASSRRTTGAYGYTF. The chain has TRBV27 and TRBJ1-2; 8 bases fit TRBD1. Germline V gives CDR1 MNHEY, CDR2 SMNVEV (reference sequence). With 6 bases clipped from V and 4 bases from J, the junction kept 10 bases outside the gene matches. The CDR3 is 15 residues long.